Listed here are 18 T cell receptor beta chains from one sample, sequenced in a study of low-dose radiotherapy and immunotherapy resistance in tumors. The time point was: after trial treatment. As for treatment: LDRT plus nivolumab, ipilimumab, low-dose cyclophosphamide and aspirin (RACIN trial). Both TCRalpha and TCRbeta chains were reverse transcribed with V-gene-specific primers. TCRs were amplified for 20 to 25 PCR cycles with a constant-region primer and V-primer adapter. One entry per CDR3 protein, called by TCRdb with MiXCR from the reads. The table has roughly 100,000 distinct CDR3 sequences, 20% seen once. The material was PBMCs, obtained after low-dose radiotherapy plus immunotherapy. Source of these receptors: a male donor with prostate cancer.

In this sample, this clonotype turned up many times. The chain carries TRBV7-9 and TRBJ2-4; D perhaps matches TRBD2 (5 bases). V gave up 5 bases and J gave up 5 bases, with 16 bases separating them. Germline CDR1 and CDR2: SEHNR and FQNEAQ (reference sequence). This CDR3 has 15 amino acids. CDR3 bases: TGTGCCAGCAGCCCAACTCGGGGTGGGGAAAACATTCAGTACTTC. Translated, it gives CASSPTRGGENIQYF.

A note on this clonotype: A read error likely explains this, since a far larger clone differs by one base. V gene TRBV29-1 combines with J gene TRBJ2-7, with TRBD2 matching over 7 bases. The junction had 13 bases not matched to a gene; V was cut back by 4 bases and J by 7 bases. The CDR3 is 14 amino acids. Germline CDR1 SQVTM, CDR2 ANQGSEA. The CDR3 DNA is TGCAGCGTTGGGGGCTTTGGCGGGGGAAATGAGCAGTACTTC. Translated, it gives CSVGGFGGGNEQYF.

This clonotype was detected only once. J is TRBJ2-5 and V is TRBV19; 8 positions agree with TRBD2. The CDR3 contains 15 residues. Per the germline V gene, CDR1 is LNHDA and CDR2 is SQIVND (reference sequence). The V segment lost 3 bases and the J segment 1 base; nucleotides outside the gene matches: 4. CDR3 DNA sequence: TGTGCCAGTAGTATGCGGAGCGGGGGCCAAGAGACCCAGTACTTC. Its protein product is CASSMRSGGQETQYF.

This clonotype was counted many times. The rearrangement joins TRBV4-1 to TRBJ1-1, with a tentative D call TRBD1 (6 bases). Between the trimmed V and J ends, which lost 6 bases and 8 bases, there was a span of 22 bases. The length of the CDR3 is 15 residues. Germline-derived CDR1 and CDR2 are MGHRA and YSYEKL. The CDR3 reads CASREEGDTGREAFF. In DNA, the CDR3 is TGCGCCAGCAGGGAGGAAGGGGACACGGGGAGAGAAGCTTTCTTT.

The chain recombines TRBV29-1 with TRBJ1-1, with D possibly TRBD1 on 5 matching bases. The CDR3 contains 11 residues. Looked up from germline, CDR1 is SQVTM and CDR2 is ANQGSEA. The CDR3 DNA sequence: TGCCTGGGGCAGACGAACACTGAAGCTTTCTTT. Its translation is CLGQTNTEAFF.

This clonotype was detected once. The junction departs from germline at one end; a sequencing error may be responsible. The genes are TRBV6-2 or TRBV6-3 and TRBJ2-2; TRBD1 agrees at 8 bases. This CDR3 is built from 15 residues. CDR1 is MNHEY, CDR2 SVGEGT, per germline. CDR3 loop: CASSPPDRDTWELFF. DNA for the CDR3: TGTGCCAGCAGCCCTCCGGACAGGGACACCTGGGAGCTGTTTTTT.

V and J are TRBV5-1 and TRBJ1-1; D is possibly TRBD1 (6 bases). Germline V gene data show CDR1 as SGHRS and CDR2 as YFSETQ. The CDR3 covers 14 residues. V shed 6 bases and J shed 4 bases, with 16 bases lying between them. CDR3 loop: CASIREGGGTEAFF. As DNA, the CDR3 is TGCGCCAGCATAAGGGAGGGGGGGGGCACTGAAGCTTTCTTT.

The chain couples TRBV27 to TRBJ2-2; 9 bases align to TRBD2. Germline CDR1 is MNHEY and CDR2 is SMNVEV (reference sequence). The CDR3 is 13 residues long. With V trimmed by 10 bases and J by 6 bases, 6 bases remained unmatched. The CDR3 loop is CATIAGVAGELFF. CDR3 sequence (DNA): TGTGCCACCATAGCGGGGGTGGCCGGGGAGCTGTTTTTT.

This clonotype was recorded at least ten times. The rearrangement joins TRBV20-1 to TRBJ2-3; D is perhaps TRBD2 (6 bases). The ends were cut back, 4 bases at V and 2 bases at J, with 16 bases in the middle. This CDR3 region has 15 residues. The germline V gene has CDR1 DFQATT and CDR2 SNEGSKA (reference sequence). The CDR3 protein is CSAKSSAGPTDTQYF. The CDR3 nucleotides are TGCAGTGCTAAGAGTAGCGCGGGACCCACAGATACGCAGTATTTT.

Remarks on this clonotype: Given a far larger clone just one base away, this is likely a sequencing read error. CDR3 loop: CATSLGPGGRTLPYEQYF. The CDR3 DNA follows: TGTGCCACCAGCTTAGGTCCCGGGGGGCGGACCCTCCCCTACGAGCAGTACTTC. The chain recombines TRBV19 with TRBJ2-7; possible D gene TRBD2, 7 bases. Trimming pared 10 bases from V and 2 bases from J, leaving 30 bases between. The CDR3 is made up of 18 amino acids. CDR1 and CDR2 from the germline V gene are LNHDA and SQIVND (reference sequence). Filled out from reference TRBV19 and TRBJ2-7, the complete variable domain reads DGGITQSPKYLFRKEGQNVTLSCEQNLNHDAMYWYRQDPGQGLRLIYYSQIVNDFQKGDIAEGYSVSREKKESFPLTVTSAQKNPTAFYLCATSLGPGGRTLPYEQYFGPGTRLTVT.

This clonotype showed up many times. V gene TRBV10-3 combines with J gene TRBJ2-7; TRBD1 matches at 7 bases. CDR1 and CDR2 from the germline V gene are ENHRY and SYGVKD. J was trimmed by 6 bases and V by 6 bases; bases with no gene match: 5. This CDR3 spans 12 amino acids. The CDR3 reads CAIRMTGPEQYF. CDR3 nucleotide sequence: TGTGCCATCAGGATGACAGGGCCCGAGCAGTACTTC.

This clonotype was detected only a few times. The chain is built from TRBV3-1 and TRBJ2-5; D possibly corresponds to TRBD2 (7 bases). This CDR3 contains 15 residues. CDR1 is LGHDT, CDR2 YNNKEL, per germline (reference sequence). Trimming pared 3 bases from V and 5 bases from J, leaving 16 bases between. CDR3 nucleotides: TGTGCCAGCAGCCAGAGGGGGGGGGTCGTGGAGACCCAGTACTTC. It specifies CASSQRGGVVETQYF.

As concerns this clonotype: This likely traces to a read error, being one base from a far larger clone. The CDR3 region has the DNA TGTGCCAGCAGCTTGGGACTAGCGGATTTCTACAATGAGCAGTTCTTC. The encoded protein is CASSLGLADFYNEQFF. The genes are TRBV5-8 and TRBJ2-1, with 9 bases fitting TRBD2. CDR1 and CDR2 (germline): SGHTS, YDEGEE. The CDR3 length is 16 residues. V lost 0 bases, J lost 3 bases, and 4 bases stayed unmatched.

This clonotype was counted ten times or more. The gene calls are TRBV7-3 and TRBJ2-2, with 14 bases that match TRBD2. V was pared by 5 bases and J by 7 bases, with 6 bases of the junction left unmatched. The CDR3 sequence is 16 residues long. Germline lookup yields CDR1 SGHTA and CDR2 FQGTGA. CDR3 in amino acids: CASSPGLAGDHGELFF. The CDR3 DNA follows: TGTGCCAGCAGCCCGGGACTAGCGGGGGATCACGGGGAGCTGTTTTTT.

In this sample, this clonotype turned up many times. This chain joins TRBV5-1 and TRBJ2-3; 7 bases agree with TRBD2. Germline assignment: CDR1 SGHRS and CDR2 YFSETQ. This CDR3 comprises 16 residues. J gave up 4 bases and V 4 bases, and 12 bases lay outside the gene matches. This CDR3 reads CASSVEGGGQPDTQYF. CDR3 coding DNA: TGCGCCAGCAGCGTTGAGGGCGGGGGTCAACCAGATACGCAGTATTTT. Complete variable domain (other parts from reference TRBV5-1 and TRBJ2-3): KAGVTQTPRYLIKTRGQQVTLSCSPISGHRSVSWYQQTPGQGLQFLFEYFSETQRNKGNFPGRFSGRQFSNSRSEMNVSTLELGDSALYLCASSVEGGGQPDTQYFGPGTRLTVL.

This clonotype was observed at least ten times. This chain uses TRBV6-5 with TRBJ1-2; TRBD1 is a possible D gene (6 bases). Germline V gene sequence: CDR1 MNHEY, CDR2 SVGAGI. V was trimmed by 10 bases and J by 4 bases, leaving 16 bases between them. CDR3 size: 13 residues. CDR3 sequence (DNA): TGTGCCACTCGGGACACCCTAGGCTATGGCTACACCTTC. Its translation: CATRDTLGYGYTF.

With regard to this clonotype: This may stem from a read error, because a much larger clone lies one nucleotide away. The V gene is TRBV2, the J gene TRBJ1-4; a possible D gene is TRBD1 (6 bases). Per germline, CDR1 SNHLY and CDR2 FYNNEI. The CDR3 spans 12 residues. The CDR3 DNA sequence: TGTGCCAGCAGTTTCTCAGGGGAAAAACTGCTTTTT. This translates into CASSFSGEKLLF.

This clonotype has a count of ten or more. This chain links TRBV6-6 with TRBJ2-1; D gene unclear. The V gene lost 4 bases and the J gene lost 7 bases, with 17 bases spanning the gap. CDR3 length: 15 residues. From germline, CDR1 is MNHNY and CDR2 SVGAGI (reference sequence). The CDR3 here is CASSFTQDRANEQFF. The CDR3 region has the DNA TGTGCCAGCAGTTTTACACAAGACCGGGCTAATGAGCAGTTCTTC.